This T cell receptor beta chain originates from a study of blood T cell repertoires in COVID-19. The wider study: The origin of the acute and convalescent COVID-19 samples was the United States, Italy and Spain. T cells, B-cell-depleted T cells, or PBMCs provided the cDNA or gDNA that served as material.

Method: immunoSEQ multiplex PCR; TCRdb's copy keeps in-frame clones and lacks some. The repertoire has 250,000 to 350,000 clones, about nine tenths of them found once; the top ten carry just under 0.95%. J lost 3 bases, V lost 4 bases, and 6 bases had no gene match. Germline loops: CDR1 SGHDN, CDR2 FVKESK. The CDR3 has 15 residues. The chain is built from TRBV14 and TRBJ2-1, with TRBD2 matching over 7 bases. Sequencing was performed on peripheral blood. This sequence was found in a woman aged 35 to 49 who had recovered from COVID-19. DNA for the CDR3: TGTGCCAGCAGCCTAGGACTAGTACTCTACAATGAGCAGTTCTTC. Its protein product is CASSLGLVLYNEQFF.